A selection of T cell receptor beta chains follows, all from one sample in a study of Graves' ophthalmopathy and Graves' hyperthyroidism. TCRdb ran MiXCR on the multiplex PCR reads and lists one entry per CDR3 protein. The table lists about 550,000 distinct CDR3 sequences, about two fifths of them singletons. Source material: peripheral blood or thyroid tissue (not recorded which). These receptors were obtained from an adult man with Graves' hyperthyroidism. The CDR3 runs from the conserved cysteine through the conserved F or W. The D gene is left open where the match is weak. The size field is filled for only some rows; it gives once, few, many or a size class.

abundance,v_gene,j_gene,d_gene,CDR3aa,CDR3nt
NA,TRBV5-1,TRBJ1-2,TRBD1,CASSLDPQGADGYTF,TGCGCCAGCAGCTTGGATCCACAGGGGGCTGACGGCTACACCTTC
many,TRBV6-1,TRBJ1-5,NA,CASNRFGSPQHF,TGTGCCAGCAATCGATTCGGATCGCCCCAGCATTTT
few,TRBV7-8,TRBJ2-5,TRBD1,CASSLDFRDRQETQYF,TGTGCCAGCAGCTTAGATTTCCGGGACAGGCAAGAGACCCAGTACTTC
once,TRBV7-9,TRBJ2-3,NA,CASSLNPGTRDTQYF,TGTGCCAGCAGCTTGAACCCCGGGACAAGGGATACGCAGTATTTT
NA,TRBV29-1,TRBJ1-2,NA,CSLYSDDYGYTF,TGCAGCTTATATTCAGACGATTATGGCTACACCTTC
many,TRBV29-1,TRBJ1-2,TRBD1,CSVGTGGNYGYTF,TGCAGCGTCGGGACAGGGGGTAACTATGGCTACACCTTC
NA,TRBV20-1,TRBJ1-2,NA,CSARAGIRGYTF,TGCAGTGCTAGAGCGGGGATCCGAGGCTACACCTTC
few,TRBV6-5,TRBJ1-2,TRBD1,CASSSRDRDLYGYTF,TGTGCCAGCAGTAGCCGGGACAGGGACCTCTATGGCTACACCTTC
NA,TRBV11-1,TRBJ2-7,TRBD1,CASSFPVRTGSYEQYF,TGTGCCAGCAGCTTTCCTGTAAGGACAGGGTCCTACGAGCAGTACTTC
NA,TRBV15,TRBJ2-5,NA,CATRGWANEKLFFGSGTQYF,NA
few,TRBV2,TRBJ1-5,NA,CASSPTGTRDQPQHF,TGTGCCAGCAGTCCTACAGGGACGAGGGATCAGCCCCAGCATTTT
once,TRBV25-1,TRBJ1-1,NA,CASSQGGNLEAFF,TGTGCCAGCTCACAAGGAGGGAATTTGGAAGCTTTCTTT
NA,TRBV12-3/TRBV12-4,TRBJ2-6,NA,CASSNAGDNVLTF,TGTGCCAGCAGTAACGCAGGGGACAACGTCCTGACTTTC
many,TRBV6-1,TRBJ2-5,NA,CASSKTTTRQETQYF,TGTGCCAGCAGTAAAACGACAACTAGACAAGAGACCCAGTACTTC
few,TRBV29-1,TRBJ2-3,NA,CSVSGPSTDTQYF,TGCAGCGTTTCTGGCCCTAGCACAGATACGCAGTATTTT
many,TRBV29-1,TRBJ1-4,NA,CSVEDGVREKLFF,TGCAGCGTCGAAGACGGGGTTCGGGAAAAACTGTTTTTT
many,TRBV13,TRBJ2-7,NA,CASSFRQGSNEQYF,TGTGCCAGCAGCTTTCGCCAGGGGTCCAACGAGCAGTACTTC
NA,TRBV20-1,TRBJ1-1,TRBD1,CSASEWDRGPETEAFF,TGCAGTGCTAGCGAGTGGGACAGGGGGCCAGAGACTGAAGCTTTCTTT
many,TRBV5-8,TRBJ1-4,NA,CASSLGGQGNEKLFF,TGTGCCAGCAGCTTAGGGGGGCAGGGGAATGAAAAACTGTTTTTT
NA,TRBV13,TRBJ1-1,TRBD1,CASSLRDRVGTEAFF,TGTGCCAGCAGCCTCCGGGACAGGGTGGGCACTGAAGCTTTCTTT
many,TRBV19,TRBJ2-7,TRBD2,CASSTNLAVSYEQYF,TGTGCCAGTAGCACAAACCTAGCGGTCTCCTACGAGCAGTACTTC
many,TRBV7-2,TRBJ1-5,TRBD1,CASSLAGGLWNQPQHF,TGTGCCAGCAGCTTAGCAGGGGGCTTATGGAATCAGCCCCAGCATTTT
NA,TRBV7-2,TRBJ2-7,NA,CASSLVAGTGFYEQCF,TGTGCCAGCAGCTTAGTGGCCGGGACCGGATTTTACGAGCAGTGCTTC
NA,TRBV15,TRBJ2-3,NA,CATGVGARDTQYF,TGTGCCACCGGGGTTGGGGCTCGTGATACGCAGTATTTT
NA,TRBV5-4,TRBJ2-2,TRBD2,CASSLGLAGAHGELFF,TGTGCCAGCAGCCTGGGACTAGCGGGAGCTCACGGGGAGCTGTTTTTT
NA,TRBV24-1,TRBJ2-2,NA,CATTGVPGQGELFF,TGTGCCACCACGGGCGTACCGGGACAAGGGGAGCTGTTTTTT
many,TRBV29-1,TRBJ1-1,NA,CSVEVFGDTLNTEAFF,TGCAGCGTTGAAGTTTTCGGGGACACCTTGAACACTGAAGCTTTCTTT
many,TRBV6-5,TRBJ2-7,NA,CASSPDGVGQYF,TGTGCCAGCAGCCCGGACGGCGTAGGGCAGTACTTC
many,TRBV10-3,TRBJ1-2,NA,CAISEAGNYGYTF,TGTGCCATCAGTGAGGCAGGGAACTATGGCTACACCTTC
NA,TRBV12-5,TRBJ1-2,NA,CASGSWTGHYGYTF,TGTGCTAGTGGTTCCTGGACGGGTCACTATGGCTACACCTTC
NA,TRBV6-5,TRBJ1-5,NA,CASSDVGTYQETQHF,TGTGCCAGCAGTGATGTGGGGACGTACCAAGAGACCCAGCATTTT
few,TRBV6-1,TRBJ1-1,TRBD1,CASSEEGTGWALDTEAFF,TGTGCCAGCAGTGAGGAGGGGACAGGGTGGGCCCTGGACACTGAAGCTTTCTTT
few,TRBV30,TRBJ1-1,NA,CAWSVRSPSPAEAFF,TGTGCCTGGAGTGTACGGTCCCCCTCACCGGCTGAAGCTTTCTTT
NA,TRBV20-1,TRBJ2-7,NA,CSARDPSGEQYF,TGCAGTGCTAGAGATCCTTCGGGGGAGCAGTACTTC
many,TRBV7-8,TRBJ2-2,TRBD2,CASSLSSGTGELFF,TGTGCCAGCAGCTTGTCTAGCGGAACCGGGGAGCTGTTTTTT
NA,TRBV20-1,TRBJ2-6,NA,CSARNHRQGANVLTF,TGCAGTGCTAGAAACCATCGACAGGGGGCCAACGTCCTGACTTTC
many,TRBV19,TRBJ1-5,NA,CASSIDNQPQHF,TGTGCCAGTAGTATAGACAATCAGCCCCAGCATTTT
NA,TRBV12-3/TRBV12-4,TRBJ2-2,TRBD2,CASSSPGLAGAGELFF,TGTGCCAGCAGTTCCCCGGGACTAGCGGGAGCCGGGGAGCTGTTTTTT
many,TRBV7-9,TRBJ2-7,NA,CASSFFRAPGEQYF,TGTGCCAGCAGCTTTTTCCGGGCCCCGGGCGAGCAGTACTTC
NA,TRBV7-9,TRBJ2-7,TRBD2,CASSTTPPGLAGGTYEQYF,TGTGCCAGCAGCACTACCCCACCGGGACTAGCGGGAGGTACCTACGAGCAGTACTTC
many,TRBV5-8,TRBJ2-5,TRBD2,CASRIAGEQETQYF,TGTGCCAGTAGAATAGCGGGGGAACAAGAGACCCAGTACTTC
NA,TRBV2,TRBJ1-2,TRBD1,CASPGQGNYGYTF,TGTGCCAGCCCGGGACAGGGAAACTATGGCTACACCTTC
NA,TRBV10-3,TRBJ2-2,NA,CAISPPRGRGANTGELFF,TGTGCCATCAGTCCCCCTAGGGGCCGGGGCGCGAACACCGGGGAGCTGTTTTTT
many,TRBV9,TRBJ2-7,TRBD1,CASSVRHRPGQGYEQYF,TGTGCCAGCAGCGTTCGACACCGACCGGGACAGGGGTACGAGCAGTACTTC
many,TRBV10-3,TRBJ1-2,NA,CAISEGVSADGYTF,TGTGCCATCAGTGAGGGCGTCAGTGCCGATGGCTACACCTTC
NA,TRBV28,TRBJ1-2,NA,CASSSPDLSYGYTF,TGTGCCAGCAGTTCCCCAGACCTATCCTATGGCTACACCTTC
NA,TRBV4-2,TRBJ2-2,TRBD2,CASSQELAGNTGELFF,TGTGCCAGCAGCCAAGAGCTAGCGGGGAACACCGGGGAGCTGTTTTTT
NA,TRBV12-3/TRBV12-4,TRBJ2-7,TRBD2,CASSGLAGGLDTQYF,TGTGCCAGCAGTGGACTAGCGGGGGGGCTGGATACGCAGTACTTC
few,TRBV9,TRBJ2-7,NA,CASSVETGDGHEQYF,TGTGCCAGCAGCGTAGAAACGGGAGACGGCCACGAGCAGTACTTC
NA,TRBV7-9,TRBJ2-1,TRBD2,CAILAGAYNEQFF,TGTGCCATTTTAGCGGGAGCTTACAATGAGCAGTTCTTC
NA,TRBV5-5,TRBJ2-2,NA,CASSLGWRSNTGELFF,TGTGCCAGCAGCTTGGGTTGGAGGTCGAACACCGGGGAGCTGTTTTTT
many,TRBV20-1,TRBJ1-5,NA,CSAAPGGGSNQPQHF,TGCAGTGCTGCCCCCGGGGGGGGTAGCAATCAGCCCCAGCATTTT
many,TRBV7-8,TRBJ1-1,TRBD1,CASSLLTGSNTEAFF,TGTGCCAGCAGCTTATTGACAGGGAGCAACACTGAAGCTTTCTTT
NA,TRBV10-3,TRBJ2-7,NA,CAISVTGGEQYF,TGTGCCATCAGTGTGACCGGGGGTGAGCAGTACTTC
few,TRBV20-1,TRBJ2-2,NA,CSASRAGLNTGELFF,TGCAGTGCTAGTCGGGCGGGGTTGAACACCGGGGAGCTGTTTTTT
few,TRBV10-3,TRBJ2-3,NA,CAISESKGLSSTDTQYF,TGTGCCATCAGTGAGTCGAAGGGACTGTCTAGCACAGATACGCAGTATTTT
many,TRBV20-1,TRBJ2-5,NA,CSAGAPWTPGRQETQYF,TGCAGTGCAGGAGCGCCCTGGACCCCGGGCCGACAAGAGACCCAGTACTTC
once,TRBV19,TRBJ2-2,TRBD2,CATKLGLAGSTGEMFF,TGTGCCACCAAATTGGGACTAGCAGGGTCCACCGGGGAGATGTTTTTT